This TCR beta chain was observed in a study of molecular identifiers for immune sequencing clone quantification. Notes on the study in general: The share of molecules held by clones above 20 RNA copies was over 97% in effector cells and under 1% in naive cells.

The sorting of naive CD8 T cells used the CD8+CD4-CCR7+CD45RA+ phenotype. With regard to this clonotype: Its antigen remains unidentified.

This CDR3 is built from 16 residues. Trimming took off 3 bases at V and 3 bases at J, with 15 bases between the two ends. In germline, CDR1 is MNHEY, CDR2 SVGEGT. Libraries of bulk TCR were made by previously described methods (with listed TCR primers). TCRdb recomputed calls from the PCR reads with MiXCR, one row per CDR3 protein. Of about 640,000 distinct CDR3 sequences listed, 20% are singletons. The sequence was obtained from a human donor in good health. Some libraries in this study had Jurkat cell RNA spiked in. This chain uses TRBV6-2 or TRBV6-3 with TRBJ2-4; tentative D call: TRBD2 (6 bases). The sequenced sample was naive CD8+ T cells from blood, with Jurkat cell RNA spiked in. This sample's subset: FACS-sorted CD8+CD4-CCR7+CD45RA+ naive T cells. The CDR3 DNA reads TGTGCCAGCAGTTATATTTGGGAGGAAAACAAAAACATTCAGTACTTC. Protein product: CASSYIWEENKNIQYF.